Below are 29 T cell receptor beta chains sequenced from a single sample in a study of T cell responses to AZD1222 COVID-19 vaccine. Sequenced by immunoSEQ multiplex PCR; TCRdb stores in-frame clones only, minus some. Of about 77,000 clones in the sample, around 90% were seen once. Sequenced material: peripheral blood, taken 28 days after the second AZD1222 dose. The receptor source for this set is an adult who received the AZD1222 COVID-19 vaccine.

The chain is built from TRBV28 and TRBJ2-5; the D gene could be TRBD1 or TRBD2 (7 bases each). V lost 5 bases and J lost 4, with 20 bases in between. The germline gives CDR1 MDHEN, CDR2 SYDVKM. There are 16 residues in the CDR3. As DNA, the CDR3 is TGTGCCAGCAGTCCCGGGGGGAACAGGGGCCGAGAGACCCAGTACTTC. Protein product: CASSPGGNRGRETQYF.

This chain joins TRBV27 and TRBJ2-2; D is perhaps TRBD1 (5 bases). This CDR3 contains 18 residues. Trimming stripped 3 bases from V and 2 bases from J, with 19 bases between. Germline V CDR1 and CDR2: MNHEY, SMNVEV (reference sequence). The CDR3 DNA follows: TGTGCCAGCAGTTTGTCCGACAGCACGGTCGCCAACACCGGGGAGCTGTTTTTT. It yields the protein CASSLSDSTVANTGELFF.

The J gene is TRBJ2-7, the V gene TRBV28; 11 nucleotides match TRBD2. This CDR3 has 15 residues. Germline assignment: CDR1 MDHEN and CDR2 SYDVKM. V lost 7 bases and J lost 2; bases outside the gene matches: 7. CDR3 in amino acids: CASTTGLAVTYEQYF. In DNA, the CDR3 is TGTGCCAGCACCACGGGACTAGCGGTTACCTACGAGCAGTACTTC.

The V gene is TRBV27, the J gene TRBJ2-2; unclear D gene. CDR3 length: 15 residues. Trimming shortened V by 3 bases and J by 7 bases, and 15 bases separated the two germline ends. Germline CDR1 reads MNHEY; CDR2 reads SMNVEV (reference sequence). CDR3 nucleotides: TGTGCCAGCAGTTTTGAAGTGTTGGGAAACGGGGAGCTGTTTTTT. Translation: CASSFEVLGNGELFF.

The chain has TRBV30 and TRBJ2-3; D ambiguous. V lost 0 bases to trimming and J lost 2 bases, with 12 bases between them. The CDR3 loop spans 15 amino acids. The germline CDR1 and CDR2 sequences are GTSNPN and SVGIG (reference sequence). The CDR3 DNA reads TGTGCCTGGAGTGTACGGACGGGCGCCACAGATACGCAGTATTTT. Amino acids: CAWSVRTGATDTQYF.

The V call is TRBV11-2, the J call TRBJ1-3; D is unresolved. V lost 0 bases and J lost 1, with 16 bases in between. Germline values: CDR1 SGHAT, CDR2 FQNNGV. The CDR3 runs to 18 residues. The chain's CDR3 is CASSLDRFGWESGNTIYF. CDR3 in DNA: TGTGCCAGCAGCTTAGATCGATTTGGTTGGGAATCTGGAAACACCATATATTTT.

The chain is built from TRBV11-2 and TRBJ2-3; TRBD1 is a possible D gene (6 bases). The CDR3 length is 11 residues. Germline V lookup: CDR1 SGHAT, CDR2 FQNNGV. The V gene lost 2 bases and the J gene lost 9 bases, with 6 bases spanning the gap. CDR3 region: CASSLQGTQYF. In DNA, the CDR3 is TGTGCCAGCAGCTTACAGGGGACGCAGTATTTT.

The DNA for the CDR3 is TGTGCCAGCAGCCAAGCGGGAAGCTCTGGGGCCAACGTCCTGACTTTC. Its protein is CASSQAGSSGANVLTF. V and J are TRBV3-1 (or the pseudogene TRBV3-2) and TRBJ2-6; D perhaps matches TRBD2 (5 bases). The V gene's germline CDR1 is LGHDT and CDR2 YNNKEL (reference sequence). V was shortened by 1 base and J by 0 bases, with 7 bases between the two germline ends. The CDR3 has 16 amino acids.

The chain couples TRBV29-1 to TRBJ1-1; perhaps TRBD1 as D (6 bases). Per germline, CDR1 SQVTM and CDR2 ANQGSEA. V was trimmed by 4 bases and J by 0 bases, leaving 15 bases between them. CDR3 length equals 15 residues. The DNA of the CDR3 is TGCAGCGTTGGTGTGACAGGCGATATGAACACTGAAGCTTTCTTT. Translated, it gives CSVGVTGDMNTEAFF.

The chain employs TRBV27 and TRBJ2-3, with a possible D match to TRBD2 (6 bases). This CDR3 is built from 14 residues. Trimming stripped 6 bases from V and 6 bases from J, with 16 bases between. Germline V lookup: CDR1 MNHEY, CDR2 SMNVEV (reference sequence). CDR3 in amino acids: CASSPSPGGDTQYF. DNA for the CDR3: TGTGCCAGCAGCCCCTCCCCCGGAGGGGATACGCAGTATTTT.

The chain combines TRBV2 with TRBJ1-2; TRBD1 agrees at 7 bases. Germline lookup yields CDR1 SNHLY and CDR2 FYNNEI. This CDR3 is 15 amino acids long. V was clipped by 9 bases and J by 1 base; unmatched bases: 11. The CDR3 DNA follows: TGTGCCAGACAACAGGGGCGTGCATTTAACTATGGCTACACCTTC. It encodes CARQQGRAFNYGYTF.

A single count supports this clone. V usage is TRBV18 and J usage is TRBJ2-7; no reliable D call. CDR1 KGHSH and CDR2 LQKENI come from the germline V gene. This CDR3 spans 13 amino acids. The V and J ends lost 3 bases and 4 bases respectively, with 10 bases between them. This chain's CDR3 is CASSPSGTYEQYF. The DNA of the CDR3 is TGTGCCAGCTCACCTTCGGGCACGTACGAGCAGTACTTC.

The V gene is TRBV7-6, the J gene TRBJ2-1, with 10 bases lining up with TRBD2. V gave up 3 bases and J gave up 4 bases; unmatched junction bases: 6. Germline V lookup: CDR1 SGHVS, CDR2 FNYEAQ. CDR3 size: 16 residues. CDR3 region: CASSLALAGEYNEQFF. In nucleotides, the CDR3 is TGTGCCAGCAGCTTGGCCCTAGCGGGAGAGTACAATGAGCAGTTCTTC.

This clone was detected once. The chain employs TRBV7-9 and TRBJ2-1; D remains ambiguous. Germline V gene data show CDR1 as SEHNR and CDR2 as FQNEAQ (reference sequence). The CDR3 has 12 residues. The ends were cut back, 1 base at V and 7 bases at J, with 5 bases in the middle. The CDR3 reads CASSLVQNEQFF. CDR3 nucleotides: TGTGCCAGCAGCTTAGTTCAAAATGAGCAGTTCTTC.

This chain uses TRBV15 with TRBJ2-3, with 9 bases identical to TRBD2. Germline trimming cut 0 bases from V and 3 bases from J; bases unmatched to any gene: 10. The CDR3 is 18 amino acids. CDR1 is LNHNV and CDR2 is YYDKDF in the germline V gene (reference sequence). CDR3 protein: CATSRDRAGGPGTDTQYF. CDR3 DNA sequence: TGTGCCACCAGCAGAGACCGGGCGGGAGGGCCAGGAACAGATACGCAGTATTTT.

This chain links TRBV10-3 with TRBJ1-5; D may be TRBD1 (5 bases). The V end was cut by 5 bases, the J end by 0 bases, with 8 bases between. CDR3 length: 14 amino acids. The germline V gene has CDR1 ENHRY and CDR2 SYGVKD. The CDR3 sequence is CAISPDNSNQPQHF. The CDR3 region has the DNA TGTGCCATCAGTCCGGACAATAGCAATCAGCCCCAGCATTTT.

The V gene is TRBV7-9, the J gene TRBJ2-3, with 8 positions matching TRBD2. After removal of 6 bases from V and 2 bases from J, the junction contained 4 bases not matched to a gene. This CDR3 has 14 residues. Germline V CDR1 and CDR2: SEHNR, FQNEAQ (reference sequence). The CDR3 DNA is TGTGCCAGCAGAGCCGGGAGGGCCACAGATACGCAGTATTTT. Its protein is CASRAGRATDTQYF.

This chain uses TRBV6-6 with TRBJ1-1; maybe TRBD1 (5 bases). V lost 2 bases and J lost 6, with 13 bases in between. The CDR3 runs 14 residues. Germline V gives CDR1 MNHNY, CDR2 SVGAGI (reference sequence). CDR3 protein: CASSYAQGYAEAFF. CDR3 sequence (DNA): TGTGCCAGCAGTTACGCCCAGGGATACGCTGAAGCTTTCTTT.

V is TRBV7-2 and J is TRBJ2-5; D unclear. From germline, CDR1 is SGHTA and CDR2 FQGNSA. The CDR3 runs 13 residues. Trimming removed 0 bases at V and 4 bases at J, with 6 bases between. The DNA for the CDR3 is TGTGCCAGCAGCTTAGCGCTCGGAGAGACCCAGTACTTC. It yields the protein CASSLALGETQYF.

The chain joins TRBV11-2 to TRBJ2-1; 11 positions agree with TRBD2. V trimming: 3 bases; J trimming: 9 bases; junction bases outside the gene matches: 7. Germline CDR1 and CDR2: SGHAT and FQNNGV. The CDR3 runs to 15 residues. CDR3 nucleotides: TGTGCCAGCAGCTTTTCCCTAGCGGGAGGTGGTGAGCAGTTCTTC. Translation: CASSFSLAGGGEQFF.

This clone was picked up one time. The chain joins TRBV12-5 to TRBJ2-1; 9 positions agree with TRBD2. Germline CDR1 is LGHNT and CDR2 is FRNRAP. V was pared by 5 bases and J by 2 bases, with 4 bases of the junction left unmatched. This CDR3 comprises 15 residues. The CDR3: CASGRLAVTYNEQFF. The CDR3 DNA is TGTGCTAGTGGTCGACTAGCGGTTACCTACAATGAGCAGTTCTTC.

In its sample, this clone was seen a few times. The CDR3 DNA is TGCGCCAGCAGTGTACCGAGCTCCTACGAGCAGTACTTC. Amino acid sequence: CASSVPSSYEQYF. The V gene is TRBV10-1, the J gene TRBJ2-7, with no clear D. Trimming left V 4 bases short and J 0 bases short, with 7 bases between. This CDR3 is 13 amino acids long. Germline CDR1 and CDR2: WNHNN and SYGVQD (reference sequence).

The rearrangement uses TRBV4-2 and TRBJ1-4, with 8 bases lining up with TRBD1. CDR3 length equals 17 residues. With V trimmed by 1 base and J by 1 base, 5 bases remained unmatched. CDR1 LGHNA and CDR2 YNFKEQ come from the germline V gene. The CDR3 nucleotides read TGTGCCAGCAGCCAAGGCGGACAGGGTAGAACTAATGAAAAACTGTTTTTT. Protein product: CASSQGGQGRTNEKLFF.

CDR3 loop: CASSSLHRTSGRGETQYF. DNA of the CDR3: TGTGCCAGCAGCTCCCTCCACCGGACTAGCGGGAGAGGCGAGACCCAGTACTTC. This chain links TRBV7-7 with TRBJ2-5, with 13 bases lining up with TRBD2. Germline-derived CDR1 and CDR2 are SSHAT and FNYEAQ (reference sequence). This CDR3 is built from 18 residues. J was trimmed by 5 bases and V by 4 bases; bases with no gene match: 13.

The genes are TRBV19 and TRBJ1-6; unclear D gene. CDR1 LNHDA and CDR2 SQIVND come from the germline V gene (reference sequence). The CDR3 is made up of 15 amino acids. Trimming removed 4 bases at V and 0 bases at J, with 7 bases between. As DNA, the CDR3 is TGTGCCAGTAGTAGTCGTGACTCCTATAATTCACCCCTCCACTTT. It translates to CASSSRDSYNSPLHF.

V is TRBV18 and J is TRBJ2-1; tentatively, D is TRBD1 or TRBD2 (5 bases each). V lost 3 bases and J 0 bases, leaving 12 bases between the germline ends. From germline, CDR1 is KGHSH and CDR2 LQKENI. This CDR3 comprises 16 residues. The CDR3 nucleotides are TGTGCCAGCTCACCCCCGGGACGCATCTCCTACAATGAGCAGTTCTTC. Translated: CASSPPGRISYNEQFF. Complete variable domain (other parts from reference TRBV18 and TRBJ2-1): NAGVMQNPRHLVRRRGQEARLRCSPMKGHSHVYWYRQLPEEGLKFMVYLQKENIIDESGMPKERFSAEFPKEGPSILRIQQVVRGDSAAYFCASSPPGRISYNEQFFGPGTRLTVL.

This rearrangement joins TRBV7-9 to TRBJ2-1; 9 bases align to TRBD2. The germline V gene encodes CDR1 SEHNR and CDR2 FQNEAQ (reference sequence). Trimming took 1 base from V and 15 from J; bases not matched to a gene: 10. The CDR3 is made up of 14 amino acids. In nucleotides, the CDR3 is TGTGCCAGCAGCTTAGAGGGTAGCGGGAGCGCGGGGTTCTTC. Amino acids: CASSLEGSGSAGFF.

In its sample, this clone was seen once. The chain is built from TRBV4-1 and TRBJ1-5, with D hard to call. Trimming shortened V by 5 bases and J by 4 bases, and 12 bases separated the two germline ends. CDR3 size: 14 residues. From germline, CDR1 is MGHRA and CDR2 YSYEKL. This CDR3 reads CASSIQSTNQPQHF. DNA for the CDR3: TGCGCCAGCAGCATACAGTCAACTAATCAGCCCCAGCATTTT.

The chain uses TRBV6-5 and TRBJ2-7; TRBD1 agrees at 8 bases. Trimming at V came to 6 bases and at J to 6 bases, leaving 7 bases not matched to a gene. CDR3 length: 13 residues. Germline values: CDR1 MNHEY, CDR2 SVGAGI. The CDR3 is CASRVRGPTEQYF. In DNA form, the CDR3 reads TGTGCCAGCAGAGTCAGGGGGCCCACCGAGCAGTACTTC.